The source of this TCR beta chain is a study of blood T cell repertoires in COVID-19. Trimming at V came to 8 bases and at J to 0 bases, leaving 7 bases not matched to a gene. The CDR3 contains 15 residues. Germline-derived CDR1 and CDR2 are SNHLY and FYNNEI. Sequenced by immunoSEQ multiplex PCR; TCRdb stores in-frame clones only, minus some. The sample lists under 200,000 clones; about 88% were seen once. The clonotype was recovered from a man aged 50-59 years who had recovered from COVID-19. Sequencing was done on a sample of peripheral blood. This chain connects TRBV2 to TRBJ2-3; 8 bases are shared with TRBD2. The CDR3 DNA follows: TGTGCCAGCCTAAAAGAGCGGGGGAGCACAGATACGCAGTATTTT. Its translation is CASLKERGSTDTQYF.